The 3 T cell receptor beta chains below all came from one sample that was sequenced in a study of cytomegalovirus exposure and HLA in healthy donors. In the PCR, 60 Vbeta and 13 Jbeta primers were used. Profiled with immunoSEQ multiplex PCR; TCRdb holds only in-frame clones, not every one. The sample includes some 110,000 clones, around 78% of them seen just once. Sequencing used PBMCs. Receptors were obtained from a male donor in good health and CMV-seronegative.

This clone occurred once. V gene TRBV7-9 combines with J gene TRBJ2-3; TRBD1 might be the D (5 bases). CDR3 length equals 17 residues. V was pared by 1 base and J by 1 base, with 15 bases between. CDR1 is SEHNR and CDR2 is FQNEAQ in the germline V gene (reference sequence). The CDR3 loop is CASSLGSGAGGTDTQYF. The CDR3, as DNA: TGTGCCAGCAGCTTAGGCTCTGGGGCAGGCGGCACAGATACGCAGTATTTT.

Only one count was recorded for this clone. The chain recombines TRBV27 with TRBJ2-1; 9 bases align to TRBD1. The CDR3 covers 15 residues. Germline loops: CDR1 MNHEY, CDR2 SMNVEV (reference sequence). Trimming cost V 7 bases and J 9 bases; bases outside gene matches: 13. The CDR3 bases are TGTGCCAGCACCCAGGGGACAGGGATAATTAGTGAGCAGTTCTTC. This sequence encodes CASTQGTGIISEQFF.

V is TRBV6-5 and J is TRBJ2-1; a weak D match, TRBD2 (5 bases). Germline-derived CDR1 and CDR2 are MNHEY and SVGAGI. This CDR3 region has 12 residues. V gave up 10 bases and J gave up 8 bases, with 15 bases separating them. DNA of the CDR3: TGTGCCACGGGGTTCCCTTCGGATGAGCAGTTCTTC. Its translation is CATGFPSDEQFF.